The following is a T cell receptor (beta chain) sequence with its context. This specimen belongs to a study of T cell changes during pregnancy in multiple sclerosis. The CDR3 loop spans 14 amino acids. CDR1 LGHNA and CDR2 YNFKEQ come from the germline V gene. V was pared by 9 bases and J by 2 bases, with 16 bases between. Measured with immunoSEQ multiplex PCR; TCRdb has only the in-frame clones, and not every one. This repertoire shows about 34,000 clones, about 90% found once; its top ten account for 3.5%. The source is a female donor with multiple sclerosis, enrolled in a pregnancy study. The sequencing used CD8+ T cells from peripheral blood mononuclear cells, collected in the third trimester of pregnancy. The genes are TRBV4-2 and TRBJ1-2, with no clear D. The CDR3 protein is CASTGWNRNYGYTF. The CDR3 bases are TGTGCCAGTACGGGATGGAATAGGAACTATGGCTACACCTTC.